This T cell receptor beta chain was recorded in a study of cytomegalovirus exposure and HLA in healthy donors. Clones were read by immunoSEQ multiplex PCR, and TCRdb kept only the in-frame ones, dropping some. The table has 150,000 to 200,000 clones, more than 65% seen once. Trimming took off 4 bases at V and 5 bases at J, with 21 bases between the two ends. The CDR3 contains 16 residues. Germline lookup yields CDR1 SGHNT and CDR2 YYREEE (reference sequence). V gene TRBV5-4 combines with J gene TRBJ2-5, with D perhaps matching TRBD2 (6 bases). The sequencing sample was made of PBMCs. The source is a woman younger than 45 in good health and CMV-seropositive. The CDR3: CASSVGTYPRRETQYF. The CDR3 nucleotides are TGTGCCAGCAGCGTGGGGACTTACCCCCGTAGGGAGACCCAGTACTTC. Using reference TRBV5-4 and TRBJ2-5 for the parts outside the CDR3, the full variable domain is ETGVTQSPTHLIKTRGQQVTLRCSSQSGHNTVSWYQQALGQGPQFIFQYYREEENGRGNFPPRFSGLQFPNYSSELNVNALELDDSALYLCASSVGTYPRRETQYFGPGTRLLVL.